Below, 17 T cell receptor beta chains from the same sample are listed, as sequenced in a study of T cell responses to AZD1222 COVID-19 vaccine (dated by TCRdb to about 2021). The sample's time point label, in plain terms: baseline before first vaccination. Library construction relied on the immunoSEQ multiplex PCR assay. TCRdb took this table from immuneACCESS and kept in-frame rearrangements with V and J called. Such tables lack part of the clones; where checked against another copy, unresolved V genes explain under half of the gap, and the rest is unexplained. This sample is represented by fewer than 150,000 clones; around 88% of them were singletons. The top ten clonotypes cover roughly 3% of the sample. The source material was peripheral blood, sampled on day 0 of AZD1222 vaccination. Receptor source: an adult in good health.

The J gene is TRBJ2-7, the V gene TRBV3-1 (or the pseudogene TRBV3-2), with TRBD2 identical over 13 bases. V gave up 1 base and J gave up 5 bases; unmatched junction bases: 2. Per germline, CDR1 LGHDT and CDR2 YNNKEL (reference sequence). The CDR3 has 15 amino acids. CDR3 protein: CASSQAGTSGNEQYF. The CDR3 nucleotides read TGTGCCAGCAGCCAAGCTGGGACTAGCGGGAACGAGCAGTACTTC.

The rearrangement joins TRBV5-4 to TRBJ1-2, with D maybe TRBD1 (5 bases). V was trimmed by 0 bases and J by 6 bases, leaving 12 bases between them. Germline CDR1 reads SGHNT; CDR2 reads YYREEE (reference sequence). The CDR3 sequence is 14 residues long. The CDR3: CASSLGAGTDGYTF. In nucleotides, the CDR3 is TGTGCCAGCAGCTTGGGAGCAGGGACCGATGGCTACACCTTC.

The chain employs TRBV7-9 and TRBJ1-4; D uncertain. The CDR3 totals 10 residues. V lost 8 bases and J 7 bases, leaving 5 bases between the germline ends. Looked up from germline, CDR1 is SEHNR and CDR2 is FQNEAQ (reference sequence). The CDR3 nucleotides read TGTGCCAGCTCCGGTGAAAAACTGTTTTTT. Translating it yields CASSGEKLFF.

The chain combines TRBV9 with TRBJ2-7; tentatively, D is TRBD1 (5 bases). Trimming removed 4 bases from V and 2 bases from J, with 13 bases in between. The V gene's germline CDR1 is SGDLS and CDR2 YYNGEE. The CDR3 runs to 14 residues. CDR3 sequence: CASSPRTNAYEQYF. The CDR3 nucleotides are TGTGCCAGCAGCCCCAGGACAAACGCCTACGAGCAGTACTTC.

The gene calls are TRBV6-2 or TRBV6-3 and TRBJ2-2, with D uncertain. The CDR3 totals 12 residues. The germline CDR1 and CDR2 sequences are MNHEY and SVGEGT. Trimming left V 2 bases short and J 4 bases short, with 2 bases between. In DNA, the CDR3 is TGTGCCAGCAGTTACCCCACCGGGGAGCTGTTTTTT. Protein product: CASSYPTGELFF.

The chain links TRBV29-1 to TRBJ2-7, with 12 nucleotides matching TRBD1. V shed 6 bases and J 6 bases; nucleotides not matched to a gene: 9. Germline-derived CDR1 and CDR2 are SQVTM and ANQGSEA. This CDR3 is 14 amino acids long. CDR3: CSVRDRGPPGEQYF. The DNA for the CDR3 is TGCAGCGTCCGGGACAGGGGGCCCCCGGGCGAGCAGTACTTC.

The CDR3, as DNA: TGTGCCTGCCAACAGGGGGCTGGGAATCAGCCCCAGCATTTT. This encodes CACQQGAGNQPQHF. This chain uses TRBV30 with TRBJ1-5, with 9 bases lining up with TRBD1. CDR1 and CDR2 from the germline V gene are GTSNPN and SVGIG (reference sequence). The CDR3 has 14 amino acids. V lost 6 bases and J lost 4; bases outside the gene matches: 7. Using reference TRBV30 and TRBJ1-5 for the parts outside the CDR3, the full variable domain is SQTIHQWPATLVQPVGSPLSLECTVEGTSNPNLYWYRQAAGRGLQLLFYSVGIGQISSEVPQNLSASRPQDRQFILSSKKLLLSDSGFYLCACQQGAGNQPQHFGDGTRLSIL.

This clone was found once. The chain is built from TRBV6-2 or TRBV6-3 and TRBJ2-1; TRBD2 matches at 10 bases. The CDR3 runs 17 residues. J gave up 8 bases and V 3 bases, and 13 bases lay outside the gene matches. In germline, CDR1 is MNHEY, CDR2 SVGEGT. CDR3 amino acids: CASSYPLSGRWVHEQFF. CDR3 coding DNA: TGTGCCAGCAGTTATCCCCTTAGCGGGAGGTGGGTCCATGAGCAGTTCTTC.

The gene calls are TRBV19 and TRBJ1-5; D gene uncertain. The germline V gene has CDR1 LNHDA and CDR2 SQIVND (reference sequence). CDR3 length equals 14 residues. Trimming removed 1 base at V and 3 bases at J, with 7 bases between. CDR3: CASSIGFINQPQHF. The CDR3 region has the DNA TGTGCCAGTAGTATAGGGTTCATCAATCAGCCCCAGCATTTT.

This clone came up once. In DNA form, the CDR3 reads TGTGCCAGCAGCTTAGCCGGGGCCGGGCCACGCTCTGGAAACACCATATATTTT. Protein sequence: CASSLAGAGPRSGNTIYF. The chain is built from TRBV7-6 and TRBJ1-3; the D gene is possibly TRBD1 (5 bases). Germline assignment: CDR1 SGHVS and CDR2 FNYEAQ. The CDR3 runs to 18 residues. The V end lost 0 bases, the J end lost 0 bases, and 15 bases lay between the germline ends.

The rearrangement links TRBV7-6 to TRBJ2-3; 7 bases align to TRBD2. There are 16 residues in the CDR3. Germline trimming cut 6 bases from V and 4 bases from J; bases unmatched to any gene: 13. CDR1 and CDR2 (germline): SGHVS, FNYEAQ. CDR3 loop: CASRLLAGAHSDTQYF. DNA for the CDR3: TGTGCCAGCAGACTCCTGGCGGGAGCTCATTCAGATACGCAGTATTTT.

This chain connects TRBV27 to TRBJ2-7; 11 bases fit TRBD2. The V segment lost 6 bases and the J segment 4 bases; nucleotides outside the gene matches: 2. The germline CDR1 and CDR2 sequences are MNHEY and SMNVEV (reference sequence). The CDR3 consists of 13 residues. The CDR3 protein is CASSVAGGYEQYF. CDR3 in DNA: TGTGCCAGCAGCGTAGCGGGAGGGTACGAGCAGTACTTC.

V gene TRBV28 combines with J gene TRBJ1-2; TRBD1 matches 8 bases. CDR3 length: 14 amino acids. The V and J ends lost 3 bases and 4 bases, in that order; junction bases with no gene match: 4. The V gene's germline CDR1 is MDHEN and CDR2 SYDVKM. Here the CDR3 reads CASSFKGQGYGYTF. The CDR3 coding sequence is TGTGCCAGCAGTTTCAAAGGACAGGGCTATGGCTACACCTTC.

This chain connects TRBV23-1 to TRBJ1-6; D uncertain. TRBV23-1 belongs to the ORF category, with a function that is uncertain. The CDR3 length is 16 residues. Trimming took off 5 bases at V and 3 bases at J, with 14 bases between the two ends. CDR3 sequence reads: CASSNFAGYYNSPLHF. CDR3 bases: TGCGCCAGCAGTAATTTCGCAGGCTACTATAATTCACCCCTCCACTTT.

J is TRBJ1-6 and V is TRBV7-9; D is unclear. Trimming removed 6 bases at V and 10 bases at J, with 16 bases between. The germline gives CDR1 SEHNR, CDR2 FQNEAQ (reference sequence). CDR3 size: 14 residues. The DNA of the CDR3 is TGTGCCAGCAGTCCCCGTGGCACGGTCTCACCCCTCCACTTT. This gives the protein CASSPRGTVSPLHF.

The V and J genes are TRBV18 and TRBJ2-7; D uncertain. V gave up 3 bases and J gave up 3 bases, with 3 bases separating them. CDR1 is KGHSH and CDR2 is LQKENI in the germline V gene. The CDR3 loop spans 11 amino acids. CDR3 coding DNA: TGTGCCAGCTCACCCAACTACGAGCAGTACTTC. This gives the protein CASSPNYEQYF.

The chain uses TRBV6-4 and TRBJ1-1; D uncertain. The V gene's germline CDR1 is MRHNA and CDR2 SNTAGT. The CDR3 totals 13 residues. The V and J ends lost 4 bases and 5 bases respectively, with 11 bases between them. CDR3 sequence reads: CASSVGVWTEAFF. In DNA, the CDR3 is TGTGCCAGCAGTGTCGGGGTTTGGACTGAAGCTTTCTTT.